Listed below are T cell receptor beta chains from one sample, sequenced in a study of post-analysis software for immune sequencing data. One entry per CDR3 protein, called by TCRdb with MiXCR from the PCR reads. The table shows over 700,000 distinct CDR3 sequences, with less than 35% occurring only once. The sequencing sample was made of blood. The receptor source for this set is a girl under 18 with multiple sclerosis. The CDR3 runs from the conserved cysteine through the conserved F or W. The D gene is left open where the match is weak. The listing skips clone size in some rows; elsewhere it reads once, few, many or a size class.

CDR3nt: TGCAGTGCCCTCCCTCAGTACCAAGAGACCCAGTACTTC; CDR3aa: CSALPQYQETQYF; v_gene: TRBV20-1; abundance: many; d_gene: NA; j_gene: TRBJ2-5
CDR3nt: TGTGCCATCAGTGAGGGACGGACCTACGAGCAGTACTTC; CDR3aa: CAISEGRTYEQYF; v_gene: TRBV10-3; abundance: many; d_gene: NA; j_gene: TRBJ2-7
CDR3nt: TGTGCCAGCAGTGGTGAGGGGGAACCTGGAGCAGATACGCAGTATTTT; CDR3aa: CASSGEGEPGADTQYF; v_gene: TRBV6-2/TRBV6-3; abundance: NA; d_gene: NA; j_gene: TRBJ2-3
CDR3nt: TGCAGTGCTGGCAGGGCTAGCGGACTCCTCTACGAGCAGTACTTC; CDR3aa: CSAGRASGLLYEQYF; v_gene: TRBV20-1; abundance: few; d_gene: TRBD2; j_gene: TRBJ2-7
CDR3nt: TGTGCCAGCAGCCTAAGGGCATGGAGGAAAGCTTTCTTT; CDR3aa: CASSLRAWRKAFF; v_gene: TRBV27; abundance: NA; d_gene: NA; j_gene: TRBJ1-1
CDR3nt: TGCGCCAGCAGCCAAGATGCCAATGGCGGAGGGGCCTACGAGCAGTACTTC; CDR3aa: CASSQDANGGGAYEQYF; v_gene: TRBV4-3; abundance: NA; d_gene: NA; j_gene: TRBJ2-7
CDR3nt: TGCAGTGCTAGAGATAGTTGGGGACCTAACACCGGGGAGCTGTTTTTT; CDR3aa: CSARDSWGPNTGELFF; v_gene: TRBV20-1; abundance: NA; d_gene: NA; j_gene: TRBJ2-2
CDR3nt: TGCGCCAGCAGCGCGGGAGGGCATGATTGGACCCAGTACTTC; CDR3aa: CASSAGGHDWTQYF; v_gene: TRBV5-1; abundance: NA; d_gene: TRBD2; j_gene: TRBJ2-5
CDR3nt: TGTGCCAGCAGCCAAGATCCGGGGTGGGGTGAAGCTTTCTTT; CDR3aa: CASSQDPGWGEAFF; v_gene: TRBV3-1; abundance: NA; d_gene: NA; j_gene: TRBJ1-1
CDR3nt: TGTGCCAGCAGCCCCCCTGAGGCAGGGACCATCTACGAGCAGTACTTC; CDR3aa: CASSPPEAGTIYEQYF; v_gene: TRBV7-9; abundance: many; d_gene: NA; j_gene: TRBJ2-7
CDR3nt: TGTGCCAGCAGTTATACGTCAAGTGACAGGGGAGAGGGTACGCAGTATTTT; CDR3aa: CASSYTSSDRGEGTQYF; v_gene: TRBV6-2/TRBV6-3; abundance: NA; d_gene: TRBD1; j_gene: TRBJ2-3
CDR3nt: TGCAGCGTAAAGGAGAGGGATCGGAGCCAGCCCCAGCATTTT; CDR3aa: CSVKERDRSQPQHF; v_gene: TRBV29-1; abundance: many; d_gene: NA; j_gene: TRBJ1-5
CDR3nt: TGTGCCTGCAGTCGCACGGGGGGTAAGAGCAATCAGCCCCAGCATTTT; CDR3aa: CACSRTGGKSNQPQHF; v_gene: TRBV6-5; abundance: once; d_gene: NA; j_gene: TRBJ1-5
CDR3nt: TGCAGTGCCGGGACGGGTGCATCAAGCGCGCAGTATTTT; CDR3aa: CSAGTGASSAQYF; v_gene: TRBV20-1; abundance: few; d_gene: NA; j_gene: TRBJ2-3
CDR3nt: TGTGCCATCAGTGGGATTGGGACAGCAAATCCCTACGAGCAGTACTTC; CDR3aa: CAISGIGTANPYEQYF; v_gene: TRBV10-3; abundance: few; d_gene: TRBD1; j_gene: TRBJ2-7
CDR3nt: TGTGCCAGCAGAAGGGATTATTGGGAGACCCAGTACTTC; CDR3aa: CASRRDYWETQYF; v_gene: TRBV7-2; abundance: NA; d_gene: NA; j_gene: TRBJ2-5
CDR3nt: TGTGCCAGCAGCCACCGTCAGGTGGGCTTTGGGCAGTACTTC; CDR3aa: CASSHRQVGFGQYF; v_gene: TRBV14; abundance: NA; d_gene: NA; j_gene: TRBJ2-7
CDR3nt: TGTGCCAGCAGCCGGGGGGGACCCTACAATGAGCAGTTCTTC; CDR3aa: CASSRGGPYNEQFF; v_gene: TRBV7-2; abundance: many; d_gene: TRBD2; j_gene: TRBJ2-1
CDR3nt: TGTGCCAGCAGCTTGGACGGCTTATCCTACAATGAGCAGTTCTTC; CDR3aa: CASSLDGLSYNEQFF; v_gene: TRBV5-5; abundance: many; d_gene: NA; j_gene: TRBJ2-1
CDR3nt: TGCGCCAGCAGCCAAGAGGTGGCGGGGGCCCTTTACAATGAGCAGTTCTTC; CDR3aa: CASSQEVAGALYNEQFF; v_gene: TRBV4-1; abundance: few; d_gene: NA; j_gene: TRBJ2-1
CDR3nt: TGTGCCAGCAGTCACCTGACAGTTGCCCCAGATACGCAGTATTTT; CDR3aa: CASSHLTVAPDTQYF; v_gene: TRBV27; abundance: few; d_gene: NA; j_gene: TRBJ2-3
CDR3nt: TGTGCCAGCAGCCCGGGACTAGCGGGGGTCGATGAGCAGTTCTTC; CDR3aa: CASSPGLAGVDEQFF; v_gene: TRBV11-1; abundance: few; d_gene: TRBD2; j_gene: TRBJ2-1
CDR3nt: TGTGCCAGCAGGGCGGGACTAGCGGGGGGGAGCACAGATACGCAGTATTTT; CDR3aa: CASRAGLAGGSTDTQYF; v_gene: TRBV6-1; abundance: few; d_gene: TRBD2; j_gene: TRBJ2-3
CDR3nt: TGCGCCAGCAGCCAAGAACGGCGGCAGGGGGCGTACAATGAGCAGTTCTTC; CDR3aa: CASSQERRQGAYNEQFF; v_gene: TRBV4-3; abundance: NA; d_gene: TRBD1; j_gene: TRBJ2-1
CDR3nt: TGTGCCACCGGGGACAGGACGAATGAAAAACTGTTTTTT; CDR3aa: CATGDRTNEKLFF; v_gene: TRBV6-5; abundance: few; d_gene: TRBD1; j_gene: TRBJ1-4
CDR3nt: TGTGCCATCAGTGGTAGCGGGGCTAGCACAGATACGCAGTATTTT; CDR3aa: CAISGSGASTDTQYF; v_gene: TRBV10-3; abundance: NA; d_gene: TRBD2; j_gene: TRBJ2-3
CDR3nt: TGTGCCAGCTCACCGGGACAGGGGCTTCTAGATACGCAGTATTTT; CDR3aa: CASSPGQGLLDTQYF; v_gene: TRBV18; abundance: once; d_gene: TRBD1; j_gene: TRBJ2-3
CDR3nt: TGTGCCGGCAGCCAGGGGACAGGGAACACCGGGGAGCTGTTTTTT; CDR3aa: CAGSQGTGNTGELFF; v_gene: TRBV3-1; abundance: few; d_gene: TRBD1; j_gene: TRBJ2-2
CDR3nt: TGCAGCGTCGCCCCTCTAGTGAGCGAGACCCAGTACTTC; CDR3aa: CSVAPLVSETQYF; v_gene: TRBV29-1; abundance: NA; d_gene: NA; j_gene: TRBJ2-5